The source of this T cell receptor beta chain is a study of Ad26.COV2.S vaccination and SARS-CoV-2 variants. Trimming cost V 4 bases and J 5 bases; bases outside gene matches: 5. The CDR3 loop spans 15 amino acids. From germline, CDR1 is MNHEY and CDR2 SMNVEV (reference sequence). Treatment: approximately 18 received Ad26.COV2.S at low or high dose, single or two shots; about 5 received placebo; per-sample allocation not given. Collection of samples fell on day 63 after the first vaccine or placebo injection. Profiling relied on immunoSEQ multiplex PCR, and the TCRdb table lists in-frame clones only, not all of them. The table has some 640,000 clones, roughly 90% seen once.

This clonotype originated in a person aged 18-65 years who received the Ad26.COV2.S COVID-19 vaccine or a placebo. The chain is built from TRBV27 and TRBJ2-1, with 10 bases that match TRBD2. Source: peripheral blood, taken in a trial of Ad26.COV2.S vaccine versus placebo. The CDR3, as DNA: TGTGCCAGCAGTTCCAGACTAGCGGGTAACAATGAGCAGTTCTTC. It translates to CASSSRLAGNNEQFF.